These T cell receptor beta chains were read from a single sample in a study of identical twins. TCRdb redid the calling of the 5' RACE reads with MiXCR, one entry per CDR3 protein. Among a few hundred thousand distinct CDR3 sequences listed, approximately 8.7% were seen once. Material for sequencing was naive T cells sorted from blood. These receptors originate from a woman aged 50 to 60 in good health. The CDR3 runs from the conserved cysteine through the conserved F or W. Each record gives: J gene, clone size, D gene, V gene, CDR3 DNA, CDR3 protein. The D gene is left open where the match is weak. A clone size is listed for some rows: how often the clone was seen (once, few, many), or a class if it is expanded.

J gene: TRBJ2-3
clone size: many
D gene: TRBD2
V gene: TRBV12-3/TRBV12-4
CDR3 DNA: TGTGCCAGCAGTCCTCAACTAGCGGGAGGGTCTAGCACAGATACGCAGTATTTT
CDR3 protein: CASSPQLAGGSSTDTQYF

J gene: TRBJ2-1
clone size: few
D gene: -
V gene: TRBV5-1
CDR3 DNA: TGCGCCAGCAGCCCGGGTCCTCCGGGAGATAGTGGCTATGAGCAGTTCTTC
CDR3 protein: CASSPGPPGDSGYEQFF

J gene: TRBJ2-3
clone size: -
D gene: TRBD1
V gene: TRBV12-3/TRBV12-4
CDR3 DNA: TGTGCCAGCACCGGACAGGGGCCCACAGATACGCAGTATTTT
CDR3 protein: CASTGQGPTDTQYF

J gene: TRBJ2-1
clone size: -
D gene: TRBD2
V gene: TRBV5-1
CDR3 DNA: TGCGCCAGCAGCTTGGGTGTTGGGAGGGCCGGGCGATTCAATGAGCAGTTCTTC
CDR3 protein: CASSLGVGRAGRFNEQFF

J gene: TRBJ2-5
clone size: many
D gene: TRBD2
V gene: TRBV12-5
CDR3 DNA: TGTGCTAGGGCGGCGGGAGGACGTCAAGAGACCCAGTACTTC
CDR3 protein: CARAAGGRQETQYF

J gene: TRBJ2-5
clone size: few
D gene: -
V gene: TRBV27
CDR3 DNA: TGTGCCAGCAGTCGGGCAGGGAACCAAGAGACCCAGTACTTC
CDR3 protein: CASSRAGNQETQYF

J gene: TRBJ2-3
clone size: few
D gene: -
V gene: TRBV29-1
CDR3 DNA: TGCAGCTCTAGTGGAGGAGATACGCAGTATTTT
CDR3 protein: CSSSGGDTQYF

J gene: TRBJ1-2
clone size: many
D gene: -
V gene: TRBV6-6
CDR3 DNA: TGTGCCAGCAGTACCGTAATAGGGGAAGGCTACACCTTC
CDR3 protein: CASSTVIGEGYTF

J gene: TRBJ2-1
clone size: -
D gene: -
V gene: TRBV4-2
CDR3 DNA: TGTGCCAGCAGCCAAGATGGCTCGGGCGCGACCTACAATGAGCAGTTCTTC
CDR3 protein: CASSQDGSGATYNEQFF

J gene: TRBJ2-2
clone size: many
D gene: -
V gene: TRBV5-1
CDR3 DNA: TGCGCCAGCAGCCCACAGGGTACCGGGGAGCTGTTTTTT
CDR3 protein: CASSPQGTGELFF

J gene: TRBJ2-2
clone size: -
D gene: -
V gene: TRBV7-9
CDR3 DNA: TGTGCCAGCAGCTTAATGGCCGGGGAGCCGTTTTTT
CDR3 protein: CASSLMAGEPFF

J gene: TRBJ1-1
clone size: many
D gene: -
V gene: TRBV2
CDR3 DNA: TGTGCCAGCAGTGACAGTGAAGCTTTCTTT
CDR3 protein: CASSDSEAFF

J gene: TRBJ1-5
clone size: many
D gene: -
V gene: TRBV29-1
CDR3 DNA: TGCAGCGTTGGGGCGGATAGCAATCAGCCCCAGCATTTT
CDR3 protein: CSVGADSNQPQHF

J gene: TRBJ2-7
clone size: -
D gene: -
V gene: TRBV11-2
CDR3 DNA: TGTGCCAGCAGCTTAGTTTCAGGGGTCCACGAGCAGTACTTC
CDR3 protein: CASSLVSGVHEQYF

J gene: TRBJ2-2
clone size: many
D gene: -
V gene: TRBV4-1
CDR3 DNA: TGCGCCAGCAGCCCCGGACAGCTCACCGGGGAGCTGTTTTTT
CDR3 protein: CASSPGQLTGELFF

J gene: TRBJ2-1
clone size: many
D gene: -
V gene: TRBV7-9
CDR3 DNA: TGTGCCAGCAGCCCCCTTGTAGTAGGTGAGCAGTTCTTC
CDR3 protein: CASSPLVVGEQFF

J gene: TRBJ1-5
clone size: many
D gene: TRBD1
V gene: TRBV5-1
CDR3 DNA: TGCGCCAGCAGCCAGGGGGACAGCCAGCCCCAGCATTTT
CDR3 protein: CASSQGDSQPQHF

J gene: TRBJ1-1
clone size: few
D gene: -
V gene: TRBV11-1
CDR3 DNA: TGTGCCAGCAGCTCGCCCCGGGCCGGGAACACTGAAGCTTTCTTT
CDR3 protein: CASSSPRAGNTEAFF